Following are 25 T cell receptor beta chains from one sample sequenced in a study of T cell changes during pregnancy in multiple sclerosis. This table comes from immunoSEQ multiplex PCR, and its TCRdb copy is limited to in-frame clones, with some not included. The sample contains around 110,000 clones, around 92% of which appear only once. Here the sequenced sample was peripheral blood, taken in the third trimester of pregnancy. These receptors were taken from a female donor in good health, enrolled as a control in a pregnancy study.

This chain uses TRBV15 with TRBJ1-1, with a weak D call TRBD1 (5 bases). This CDR3 has 13 residues. CDR1 and CDR2 from the germline V gene are LNHNV and YYDKDF (reference sequence). Trimming stripped 7 bases from V and 1 base from J, with 10 bases between. The CDR3 loop reads CATNGGENTEAFF. In DNA, the CDR3 is TGTGCCACCAATGGAGGGGAGAACACTGAAGCTTTCTTT.

This clone has a single count. The chain employs TRBV10-3 and TRBJ2-2; TRBD1 is a possible D gene (5 bases). The length of the CDR3 is 13 residues. The V gene's germline CDR1 is ENHRY and CDR2 SYGVKD. With 11 bases removed from V and 4 bases from J, the gap between germline ends came to 14 bases. The CDR3 DNA sequence: TGTGCCCTGTACAGGACCTTCACCGGGGAGCTGTTTTTT. It translates to CALYRTFTGELFF.

The V call is TRBV15, the J call TRBJ1-4; D is unclear. Germline V lookup: CDR1 LNHNV, CDR2 YYDKDF (reference sequence). Trimming stripped 1 base from V and 4 bases from J, with 19 bases between. The CDR3 is 18 residues long. The CDR3 DNA reads as TGTGCCACCAGCAGAGTCCTTCCTTCGGGAAGCAGTAATGAAAAACTGTTTTTT. This sequence encodes CATSRVLPSGSSNEKLFF.

The V and J genes are TRBV19 and TRBJ1-2; D call uncertain. Germline-derived CDR1 and CDR2 are LNHDA and SQIVND (reference sequence). This CDR3 region has 11 residues. The V gene lost 6 bases and the J gene lost 6 bases, with 8 bases spanning the gap. CDR3 DNA sequence: TGTGCCAGTAGCCTAGGAAATGGCTACACCTTC. Encoded protein: CASSLGNGYTF. Based on the CDR3 plus reference TRBV19 and TRBJ1-2, the full variable domain is DGGITQSPKYLFRKEGQNVTLSCEQNLNHDAMYWYRQDPGQGLRLIYYSQIVNDFQKGDIAEGYSVSREKKESFPLTVTSAQKNPTAFYLCASSLGNGYTFGSGTRLTVV.

This chain links TRBV6-4 with TRBJ2-2, with 7 nucleotides matching TRBD2. This CDR3 has 15 amino acids. V lost 2 bases and J lost 0; bases outside the gene matches: 0. Germline loops: CDR1 MRHNA, CDR2 SNTAGT. CDR3 sequence: CASSDGGANTGELFF. CDR3 DNA: TGTGCCAGCAGTGACGGGGGGGCGAACACCGGGGAGCTGTTTTTT.

V and J are TRBV2 and TRBJ1-4; 8 bases line up with TRBD1. Germline V gene sequence: CDR1 SNHLY, CDR2 FYNNEI. CDR3 length equals 14 residues. Trimming removed 6 bases from V and 7 bases from J; junction bases left unmatched: 7. The CDR3 DNA is TGTGCCAGCAGGTCGACAGGGGTTAGTGAAAAACTGTTTTTT. Its translation: CASRSTGVSEKLFF.

The chain combines TRBV6-6 with TRBJ2-3; D is perhaps TRBD2 (6 bases). Trimming pared 8 bases from V and 2 bases from J, leaving 17 bases between. The germline CDR1 and CDR2 sequences are MNHNY and SVGAGI (reference sequence). The CDR3 has 15 residues. CDR3 sequence: CASEALALTTDTQYF. The CDR3, as DNA: TGTGCCAGCGAGGCCCTAGCGCTTACCACAGATACGCAGTATTTT.

CDR3 sequence (DNA): TGTGCTAGTGTTCCGGACGGGGGCAATCAGCCCCAGCATTTT. Translating gives CASVPDGGNQPQHF. The gene calls are TRBV12-5 and TRBJ1-5; D is uncertain. Trimming took 7 bases from V and 2 from J, leaving 12 bases between them. The CDR3 has 14 amino acids. CDR1 is LGHNT, CDR2 FRNRAP, per germline.

This clone has a single count. The CDR3 nucleotides read TGTGCCAGCATAGGACTAGCGTTGTACGAGCAGTACTTC. This translates into CASIGLALYEQYF. The chain employs TRBV6-1 and TRBJ2-7; 9 bases map to TRBD2. The V segment lost 7 bases and the J segment 4 bases; nucleotides outside the gene matches: 5. This CDR3 spans 13 amino acids. CDR1 is MNHNS and CDR2 is SASEGT in the germline V gene.

This chain joins TRBV7-9 and TRBJ1-1, with a possible D match to TRBD1 (6 bases). Trimming took off 5 bases at V and 2 bases at J, with 12 bases between the two ends. Germline V gene lookup returns CDR1 SEHNR and CDR2 FQNEAQ (reference sequence). The CDR3 consists of 14 residues. Written as DNA, the CDR3 is TGTGCCAGCAGCCCCCGGACAGCCAACACTGAAGCTTTCTTT. As protein: CASSPRTANTEAFF.

The sample holds one count of this clone. CDR3 in amino acids: CASSLDSPSYGYTF. In nucleotides, the CDR3 is TGTGCCAGCAGCTTGGACAGTCCCTCCTATGGCTACACCTTC. The rearrangement links TRBV5-6 to TRBJ1-2; D unresolved. Germline CDR1 reads SGHDT; CDR2 reads YYEEEE. The CDR3 consists of 14 residues. V lost 0 bases and J lost 4, with 10 bases in between.

V usage is TRBV5-4 and J usage is TRBJ1-4, with 8 positions matching TRBD1. The J segment lost 7 bases and the V segment lost 4 bases, leaving 6 bases of the junction unmatched. In germline, CDR1 is SGHNT, CDR2 YYREEE (reference sequence). There are 14 residues in the CDR3. The CDR3 nucleotides are TGTGCCAGCAGCCGAGGGACAGGATCTGAAAAACTGTTTTTT. This gives the protein CASSRGTGSEKLFF.

The chain joins TRBV4-3 to TRBJ1-1; no definite D call. Per the germline V gene, CDR1 is LGHNA and CDR2 is YSLEER. The CDR3 is 12 residues long. V was cut by 0 bases and J by 10 bases, with 9 bases left in between. The DNA for the CDR3 is TGCGCCAGCAGCCAAGATGGGCGGGTAGCTTTCTTT. It specifies CASSQDGRVAFF.

The chain has TRBV19 and TRBJ2-1, with 8 bases aligning to TRBD2. CDR3 length equals 14 residues. The V segment lost 1 base and the J segment 7 bases; nucleotides outside the gene matches: 3. Germline V gives CDR1 LNHDA, CDR2 SQIVND (reference sequence). CDR3 DNA sequence: TGTGCCAGTAGTATAGCGAGCGGGGGAAATGAGCAGTTCTTC. Encoded protein: CASSIASGGNEQFF.

This chain links TRBV4-1 with TRBJ2-7; 7 nucleotides agree with TRBD1. From germline, CDR1 is MGHRA and CDR2 YSYEKL. J was trimmed by 4 bases and V by 1 base; bases with no gene match: 10. The CDR3 spans 16 residues. The CDR3 region is CASSQGPPRGRYEQYF. The DNA for the CDR3 is TGCGCCAGCAGCCAAGGTCCACCGAGGGGGCGGTACGAGCAGTACTTC.

The genes are TRBV5-1 and TRBJ2-3; possibly TRBD1 for D (6 bases). Germline CDR1 SGHRS, CDR2 YFSETQ. The CDR3 extends over 15 amino acids. V lost 4 bases to trimming and J lost 0 bases, with 12 bases between them. The CDR3 nucleotides are TGCGCCAGCAGCGGCGGACAGCCCAGCACAGATACGCAGTATTTT. As protein: CASSGGQPSTDTQYF.

The chain recombines TRBV18 with TRBJ2-7; the match to TRBD1 covers 8 bases. V was pared by 6 bases and J by 2 bases, with 6 bases of the junction left unmatched. Germline CDR1 reads KGHSH; CDR2 reads LQKENI. This CDR3 is built from 14 residues. The CDR3 spells CASSPGQGTYEQYF. The CDR3 DNA reads as TGTGCCAGCTCGCCAGGACAGGGAACCTACGAGCAGTACTTC.

The chain employs TRBV5-1 and TRBJ1-1, with D perhaps TRBD1 (6 bases). Germline CDR1 reads SGHRS; CDR2 reads YFSETQ. Trimming left V 4 bases short and J 2 bases short, with 12 bases between. This CDR3 is 14 amino acids long. CDR3 nucleotide sequence: TGCGCCAGCAGCGGGCCCGGGACAAACACTGAAGCTTTCTTT. Amino acid sequence: CASSGPGTNTEAFF.

V and J are TRBV6-5 and TRBJ2-7; 10 positions match TRBD1. Germline V gives CDR1 MNHEY, CDR2 SVGAGI. The CDR3 is 15 residues long. Unmatched junction bases numbered 6, after V lost 4 bases and J lost 3 bases. The CDR3 loop reads CASSSRTGGYYEQYF. The CDR3 coding sequence is TGTGCCAGCAGTTCCCGGACAGGGGGGTACTACGAGCAGTACTTC.

CDR3 protein: CASSLGGASNQPQHF. For the CDR3, the DNA is TGTGCCAGCAGCTTGGGAGGGGCCTCCAATCAGCCCCAGCATTTT. The chain has TRBV13 and TRBJ1-5; D is perhaps TRBD1 (5 bases). The CDR3 loop spans 15 amino acids. From germline, CDR1 is PRHDT and CDR2 FYEKMQ (reference sequence). V was trimmed by 3 bases and J by 3 bases, leaving 12 bases between them.

This sequence joins TRBV15 and TRBJ1-3; D gene uncertain. The length of the CDR3 is 14 residues. V was shortened by 7 bases and J by 4 bases, with 14 bases between the two germline ends. The V gene's germline CDR1 is LNHNV and CDR2 YYDKDF (reference sequence). Written as DNA, the CDR3 is TGTGCCACCATGGGCACACAAGGAGGAAACACCATATATTTT. This encodes CATMGTQGGNTIYF.

The gene calls are TRBV19 and TRBJ2-6, with 8 bases matching TRBD1. This CDR3 region has 16 residues. V dropped 6 bases and J dropped 0; count of bases not matched to a gene: 4. CDR1 is LNHDA and CDR2 is SQIVND in the germline V gene (reference sequence). The CDR3: CASSLGTGSGANVLTF. The CDR3 DNA sequence: TGTGCCAGTAGCCTGGGGACAGGCTCTGGGGCCAACGTCCTGACTTTC.

J is TRBJ2-4 and V is TRBV4-3; 11 bases map to TRBD2. Germline V lookup: CDR1 LGHNA, CDR2 YSLEER. There are 15 residues in the CDR3. V lost 3 bases to trimming and J lost 5 bases; unmatched junction nucleotides: 3. The CDR3, as DNA: TGCGCCAGCAGCCATATTAGCGGGGGGGAAAACATTCAGTACTTC. Translation: CASSHISGGENIQYF.

The rearrangement uses TRBV29-1 and TRBJ2-3, with 9 positions matching TRBD2. This CDR3 is 14 amino acids long. V trimming: 3 bases; J trimming: 4 bases; junction bases outside the gene matches: 5. CDR1 and CDR2 (germline): SQVTM, ANQGSEA. DNA of the CDR3: TGCAGCGTTGATCCTAGCGGGGTCGCAGATACGCAGTATTTT. Translation gives CSVDPSGVADTQYF.

This clone has only one observation. The rearrangement uses TRBV19 and TRBJ1-2; D unclear. There are 11 residues in the CDR3. Trimming took 6 bases from V and 5 from J, leaving 7 bases between them. Germline V lookup: CDR1 LNHDA, CDR2 SQIVND (reference sequence). CDR3 sequence reads: CASRTVYGYTF. The CDR3 nucleotides are TGTGCCAGTAGGACTGTATATGGCTACACCTTC.